This T cell receptor beta chain was found in a study of blood T cell repertoires in COVID-19. Study in general: Sites across the United States, Italy and Spain contributed samples from acute and convalescent COVID-19. PBMCs, B-cell-depleted T cells, or T cells provided the cDNA or gDNA that made up the material.

This clone has only a few counts. Methods used by the authors: Estimates of nucleated cell counts were drawn from the amplification of reference gene primers. Using immunoSEQ multiplex PCR, the repertoire was profiled, and TCRdb retains in-frame clones only, with some absent. The V and J calls and clone size are taken from that table; D and trimming were inferred from the DNA. The sample carries a few hundred thousand clones, around 89% recorded once. Germline V gives CDR1 MNHEY, CDR2 SVGAGI. The CDR3 consists of 14 residues. V lost 6 bases and J lost 6, with 17 bases in between. The chain joins TRBV6-5 to TRBJ1-1, with a weak D call TRBD1 (5 bases). The clonotype comes from a woman in her 30s with COVID-19, enrolled during active disease. The sequencing sample was made of peripheral blood. The CDR3, as DNA: TGTGCCAGCAGGTCCGGACACGGTGAAGCTGAAGCTTTCTTT. As protein: CASRSGHGEAEAFF.